This section outlines one T cell receptor (beta chain) sequence together with its context. The data stem from a study of T-cell reconstitution after alpha-beta-depleted transplantation in children. Unique molecular identifiers tagged the TCRbeta library. TCRdb reanalysed the PCR reads using MiXCR and keeps one entry per CDR3 protein. Among around 93,000 distinct CDR3 sequences listed, roughly 7.7% were seen once. The V gene lost 0 bases and the J gene lost 0 bases, with 8 bases spanning the gap. The CDR3 loop spans 15 amino acids. Germline V gene data show CDR1 as LNHNV and CDR2 as YYDKDF (reference sequence).

The receptor was isolated from a human donor who donated a stem cell graft to a child with congenital amegakaryocytic thrombocytopenia. The chain combines TRBV15 with TRBJ2-5; D is perhaps TRBD1 (6 bases). The sequenced sample was PBMCs from the stem cell graft donor, obtained from the stem cell graft. The CDR3 reads CATSRERGNQETQYF. In DNA, the CDR3 is TGTGCCACCAGCAGAGAGAGGGGGAACCAAGAGACCCAGTACTTC. The full variable domain, in which reference TRBV15 and TRBJ2-5 provide the parts outside the CDR3, is DAMVIQNPRYQVTQFGKPVTLSCSQTLNHNVMYWYQQKSSQAPKLLFHYYDKDFNNEADTPDNFQSRRPNTSFCFLDIRSPGLGDTAMYLCATSRERGNQETQYFGPGTRLLVL.